This passage covers 8 T cell receptor beta chains from one sample sequenced in a study of cytomegalovirus exposure and HLA in healthy donors. The protocol was immunoSEQ multiplex PCR, while the TCRdb copy is restricted to in-frame clones and leaves out a portion. This repertoire shows 90,000 to 100,000 clones, approximately 88% found once; its top ten account for roughly 3.8%. Specimen: PBMCs. The receptor set was obtained from a woman aged 25-40 years in good health and CMV-seronegative.

The chain combines TRBV6-6 with TRBJ1-5; D is uncertain. The CDR3 covers 13 residues. Per the germline V gene, CDR1 is MNHNY and CDR2 is SVGAGI (reference sequence). Trimming took 0 bases from V and 7 from J, leaving 7 bases between them. The CDR3 DNA sequence: TGTGCCAGCAGTTACTCTCTGGCCCAGCCCCAGCATTTT. It yields the protein CASSYSLAQPQHF.

In its sample, this clone was seen once. The chain couples TRBV4-3 to TRBJ2-3; the match to TRBD2 covers 10 bases. Germline CDR1 LGHNA, CDR2 YSLEER. CDR3 size: 16 residues. With V trimmed by 4 bases and J by 2 bases, 6 bases remained unmatched. CDR3 protein: CASSRGGTSDTDTQYF. The CDR3, as DNA: TGCGCCAGCAGCCGGGGAGGGACTAGCGACACAGATACGCAGTATTTT.

By its share, this clone is medium-sized. At one end, the junction sequence differs from germline, possibly due to a read error. The chain employs TRBV6-1 and TRBJ1-5; D is uncertain. The CDR3 length is 14 residues. In germline, CDR1 is MNHNS, CDR2 SASEGT. The CDR3 DNA sequence: TGTGCCAGCAGTGAATTCCCCAATAATCAGGCCCAGCATTTT. Translating gives CASSEFPNNQAQHF.

J is TRBJ1-4 and V is TRBV5-1; TRBD1 matches 7 bases. The CDR3 sequence is 15 residues long. The V gene's germline CDR1 is SGHRS and CDR2 YFSETQ. V was pared by 3 bases and J by 5 bases, with 7 bases of the junction left unmatched. CDR3 loop: CASSSPTGDNEKLFF. CDR3 nucleotides: TGCGCCAGCAGCTCCCCTACAGGGGACAATGAAAAACTGTTTTTT.

The chain recombines TRBV11-2 with TRBJ1-2; TRBD1 agrees at 7 bases. V dropped 5 bases and J dropped 6; count of bases not matched to a gene: 12. The CDR3 runs 15 residues. CDR1 is SGHAT and CDR2 is FQNNGV in the germline V gene. The CDR3 region is CASSQGQAVGDGYTF. CDR3 sequence (DNA): TGTGCCAGCAGCCAAGGACAGGCGGTCGGGGATGGCTACACCTTC.

This clone has just a few counts. The chain links TRBV19 to TRBJ2-4, with D perhaps matching TRBD2 (5 bases). V dropped 9 bases and J dropped 6 bases, with 15 bases sitting between them. CDR1 is LNHDA, CDR2 SQIVND, per germline (reference sequence). The CDR3 spans 13 residues. Here the CDR3 DNA reads TGTGCCAGCACAGAGGGCCTGGGAAACATTCAGTACTTC. Translated: CASTEGLGNIQYF.

This rearrangement joins TRBV4-1 to TRBJ1-6; possibly TRBD1 for D (5 bases). Trimming cost V 1 base and J 7 bases, with 17 bases left between them. Germline assignment: CDR1 MGHRA and CDR2 YSYEKL. The CDR3 has 17 residues. CDR3 region: CASSQVWTGEWNSPLHF. The CDR3, as DNA: TGCGCCAGCAGCCAAGTATGGACGGGGGAGTGGAATTCACCCCTCCACTTT.

V is TRBV5-4 and J is TRBJ1-6; tentative D call: TRBD1 (6 bases). This CDR3 has 14 residues. Germline CDR1 SGHNT, CDR2 YYREEE (reference sequence). Trimming left V 4 bases short and J 8 bases short, with 13 bases between. Here the CDR3 reads CASSRGQSDSPLHF. CDR3 coding DNA: TGTGCCAGCAGCCGCGGACAGTCGGATTCACCCCTCCACTTT.